This T cell receptor (beta chain) derives from a study of OX40 agonist ivuxolimab in advanced cancers. Study in general: The study enrolled dose-escalation patients with hepatocellular carcinoma, melanoma, renal cell or head and neck cancer.

Produced via immunoSEQ multiplex PCR; TCRdb's table is partial and in-frame only. The sample consists of about 93,000 clones, roughly 92% of them appearing once. The clonotype was recovered from an adult with an advanced solid tumor such as melanoma, head and neck, liver or kidney cancer. Source: CD4+ or CD8+ T cells sorted from blood, taken in a trial of the OX40 agonist ivuxolimab.

This CDR3 reads CASTPGRFYEQYF. Written as DNA, the CDR3 is TGTGCCAGCACCCCGGGCCGGTTCTACGAGCAGTACTTC. The J gene is TRBJ2-7, the V gene TRBV6-5; D is uncertain. V was pared by 7 bases and J by 3 bases, with 13 bases between. Germline lookup yields CDR1 MNHEY and CDR2 SVGAGI. The CDR3 loop spans 13 amino acids.